The 15 T cell receptor beta chains below were found in one sample sequenced in a study of glioma-infiltrating T cells after dendritic cell vaccination. Method: immunoSEQ multiplex PCR; TCRdb's copy keeps in-frame clones and lacks some. This sample has under 40,000 clones, with roughly 90% found just once. The sequencing here drew on blood, taken before dendritic cell vaccination. Receptors were obtained from a human donor with glioblastoma.

This chain connects TRBV11-2 to TRBJ2-1; D gene ambiguous. CDR3 length: 12 amino acids. Trimming pared 5 bases from V and 5 bases from J, leaving 7 bases between. Per the germline V gene, CDR1 is SGHAT and CDR2 is FQNNGV. The CDR3 protein is CASSPLNNEQFF. The CDR3 DNA reads as TGTGCCAGCAGCCCACTGAACAATGAGCAGTTCTTC.

The chain is built from TRBV6-1 and TRBJ1-2; weak D call: TRBD1 (6 bases). CDR1 is MNHNS, CDR2 SASEGT, per germline. The CDR3 extends over 13 amino acids. Trimming took 2 bases from V and 8 from J, leaving 12 bases between them. This CDR3 reads CASSELTGWGYTF. The CDR3 DNA follows: TGTGCCAGCAGTGAACTAACAGGGTGGGGCTACACCTTC.

The chain employs TRBV19 and TRBJ2-2, with 9 bases that match TRBD1. The CDR3 has 14 residues. V gave up 3 bases and J gave up 5 bases; unmatched junction bases: 1. Germline V gives CDR1 LNHDA, CDR2 SQIVND (reference sequence). For the CDR3, the DNA is TGTGCCAGTAGTATTGGGACAGGGACCGGGGAGCTGTTTTTT. Translation gives CASSIGTGTGELFF.

This rearrangement joins TRBV11-2 to TRBJ2-3; 12 bases are shared with TRBD2. CDR3 size: 18 residues. J was trimmed by 2 bases and V by 2 bases; bases with no gene match: 8. Germline lookup yields CDR1 SGHAT and CDR2 FQNNGV. The CDR3 region is CASSLPSWTSGNTDTQYF. In DNA, the CDR3 is TGTGCCAGCAGCTTACCCTCTTGGACTAGCGGGAACACAGATACGCAGTATTTT.

The chain employs TRBV5-1 and TRBJ2-1, with 15 bases aligning to TRBD2. The CDR3 totals 17 residues. CDR1 is SGHRS, CDR2 YFSETQ, per germline. V lost 3 bases and J lost 4; bases outside the gene matches: 5. The CDR3 nucleotides are TGCGCCAGCAGCTCGGGACTAGCGGGGGGTTCTTACAATGAGCAGTTCTTC. Translated, it gives CASSSGLAGGSYNEQFF.

This rearrangement joins TRBV5-1 to TRBJ2-7; no clear D gene. The V and J ends lost 4 bases and 3 bases respectively, with 11 bases between them. The CDR3 is made up of 13 amino acids. Germline CDR1 reads SGHRS; CDR2 reads YFSETQ. CDR3: CASSLQVGYEQYF. CDR3 DNA sequence: TGCGCCAGCAGCCTCCAGGTCGGCTACGAGCAGTACTTC.

This clone was detected only once. The CDR3 DNA follows: TGTGCCAGCAGTGACTCCGGGTCTAACTATGGCTACACCTTC. Translated, it gives CASSDSGSNYGYTF. The chain uses TRBV2 and TRBJ1-2, with no clear D. CDR3 length equals 14 residues. Trimming stripped 3 bases from V and 0 bases from J, with 8 bases between. CDR1 and CDR2 (germline): SNHLY, FYNNEI.

The rearrangement joins TRBV29-1 to TRBJ2-7; no firm D call. This CDR3 has 12 amino acids. V was shortened by 4 bases and J by 0 bases, with 7 bases between the two germline ends. Germline V gene data show CDR1 as SQVTM and CDR2 as ANQGSEA. The CDR3 sequence: CSVGGSSYEQYF. The CDR3 DNA is TGCAGCGTTGGAGGAAGCTCCTACGAGCAGTACTTC.

The V and J genes are TRBV14 and TRBJ2-5; possible D gene TRBD2, 6 bases. Germline-derived CDR1 and CDR2 are SGHDN and FVKESK. Trimming pared 1 base from V and 7 bases from J, leaving 22 bases between. This CDR3 is built from 17 residues. The CDR3 region is CASSQGGKPLGTGTQYF. CDR3 coding DNA: TGTGCCAGCAGCCAAGGCGGGAAGCCTCTGGGTACCGGGACCCAGTACTTC. The full variable domain, rest sourced from reference TRBV14 and TRBJ2-5, is EAGVTQFPSHSVIEKGQTVTLRCDPISGHDNLYWYRRVMGKEIKFLLHFVKESKQDESGMPNNRFLAERTGGTYSTLKVQPAELEDSGVYFCASSQGGKPLGTGTQYFGPGTRLLVL.

The chain uses TRBV5-1 and TRBJ2-1; 7 positions agree with TRBD2. The CDR3 is 14 residues long. V was pared by 1 base and J by 5 bases, with 3 bases of the junction left unmatched. Per the germline V gene, CDR1 is SGHRS and CDR2 is YFSETQ. Written as DNA, the CDR3 is TGCGCCAGCAGCTTGATGGGACTAAACAATGAGCAGTTCTTC. Amino acid sequence: CASSLMGLNNEQFF.

V usage is TRBV19 and J usage is TRBJ2-3; D remains ambiguous. The length of the CDR3 is 10 residues. The V gene's germline CDR1 is LNHDA and CDR2 SQIVND (reference sequence). V was shortened by 10 bases and J by 6 bases, with 8 bases between the two germline ends. The DNA for the CDR3 is TGTGCCACCAGCGAGGATACGCAGTATTTT. It encodes CATSEDTQYF. Looking up the rest from reference TRBV19 and TRBJ2-3 gives the full variable domain: DGGITQSPKYLFRKEGQNVTLSCEQNLNHDAMYWYRQDPGQGLRLIYYSQIVNDFQKGDIAEGYSVSREKKESFPLTVTSAQKNPTAFYLCATSEDTQYFGPGTRLTVL.

V gene TRBV7-9 combines with J gene TRBJ2-5; TRBD1 might be the D (7 bases). CDR1 and CDR2 (germline): SEHNR, FQNEAQ (reference sequence). Trimming removed 3 bases at V and 5 bases at J, with 13 bases between. This CDR3 spans 14 amino acids. The CDR3 spells CASSLRQGGETQYF. CDR3 nucleotides: TGTGCCAGCAGCTTGAGACAGGGAGGTGAGACCCAGTACTTC. Combining the CDR3 with reference TRBV7-9 and TRBJ2-5 gives the whole variable domain DTGVSQNPRHKITKRGQNVTFRCDPISEHNRLYWYRQTLGQGPEFLTYFQNEAQLEKSRLLSDRFSAERPKGSFSTLEIQRTEQGDSAMYLCASSLRQGGETQYFGPGTRLLVL.

In nucleotides, the CDR3 is TGTGCCAGCTCACGACCGGGACAGCCCTACGAGCAGTACTTC. It codes for CASSRPGQPYEQYF. This chain connects TRBV18 to TRBJ2-7, with 7 bases fitting TRBD1. Germline V gene lookup returns CDR1 KGHSH and CDR2 LQKENI. V dropped 4 bases and J dropped 2; count of bases not matched to a gene: 5. This CDR3 has 14 amino acids.

DNA for the CDR3: TGTGCCAGCAGCTTACCCATGGGTGGAGGCGGGGGGTACCAAGAGACCCAGTACTTC. Translation: CASSLPMGGGGGYQETQYF. The rearrangement joins TRBV7-2 to TRBJ2-5; the match to TRBD2 covers 8 bases. V shed 2 bases, J shed 0 bases, and the junction held 14 bases outside the gene matches. The V gene's germline CDR1 is SGHTA and CDR2 FQGNSA. This CDR3 spans 19 amino acids.

The chain couples TRBV19 to TRBJ1-2; D gene unclear. The CDR3 length is 15 residues. Germline V gives CDR1 LNHDA, CDR2 SQIVND (reference sequence). V shed 5 bases and J shed 2 bases, with 15 bases lying between them. CDR3: CASSPFAGGNYGYTF. CDR3 nucleotides: TGTGCCAGTAGTCCCTTCGCCGGCGGAAACTATGGCTACACCTTC.